The present T cell receptor (beta chain) was sequenced within a study of cytotoxic CD8 clonotypes in ibrutinib-treated CLL. General study findings and limits: A rise in clonality was seen at ibrutinib response, and a fall back toward baseline was seen at progression. Public clonotypes showed up rarely, and on treatment they shrank or held steady.

Concerning this clone itself: What it binds is not known.

The V end was cut by 2 bases, the J end by 8 bases, with 13 bases between. CDR1 MNHNS and CDR2 SASEGT come from the germline V gene. The CDR3 covers 14 residues. Investigators sought sequencing depths of between 1 in 200,000 and 1 in 1 million T cells. Clones were read by immunoSEQ multiplex PCR, and TCRdb kept only the in-frame ones, dropping some. Among 150,000 to 200,000 clones listed, over 65% were seen once. The gene calls are TRBV6-1 and TRBJ1-5; no clear D. Material: PBMCs, obtained after 12 months of ibrutinib treatment. The sequence came from a human donor with chronic lymphocytic leukemia. The CDR3 here is CASSERHFSEPQHF. The CDR3 DNA is TGTGCCAGCAGTGAACGACATTTTTCTGAGCCCCAGCATTTT.